This entry concerns a single T cell receptor (beta chain). The antigen is not known. This entry is derived from a study of cytomegalovirus exposure and HLA in healthy donors. Overall study: The same platform was used for the approximately 120 validation repertoires as for the 666 first-cohort repertoires, as reported in a later analysis. Study-wide results and caveats: In vitro data verified a few CMV-associated chains as specific for CMV antigens. Around 160 TCR beta chains were listed as cytomegalovirus-associated. A later analysis found first-cohort TCR clusters tended to co-occur in the 95 to 150 validation repertoires.

TCRdb's copy holds only in-frame clones and misses some; the assay was immunoSEQ multiplex PCR. The sample has about 220,000 clones, under 95% seen once. The V gene's germline CDR1 is SGHNT and CDR2 YYREEE (reference sequence). Unmatched junction bases numbered 2, after V lost 3 bases and J lost 4 bases. There are 16 residues in the CDR3. This receptor was identified in a woman under 30 in good health and CMV-seronegative. Sequencing was done on a sample of PBMCs. This chain joins TRBV5-4 and TRBJ2-1; 15 positions agree with TRBD2. For the CDR3, the DNA is TGTGCCAGCAGCTACGGGACTAGCGGGGGGTACAATGAGCAGTTCTTC. This translates into CASSYGTSGGYNEQFF.